The clone carrying this T cell receptor (beta chain) has only one observation. Sequencing used immunoSEQ multiplex PCR; TCRdb keeps in-frame clones, though not all of them. The table includes 65,000 to 90,000 clones, more than 80% detected once. The source of the sample is a study of OX40 agonist ivuxolimab in advanced cancers. Looking at the study overall: An agonistic human IgG2 monoclonal antibody against OX40 (CD134) was given. The study reported partial responses in three patients: one hepatocellular carcinoma, two cutaneous melanoma.

The CDR3 runs 14 residues. V was cut by 3 bases and J by 3 bases, with 11 bases left in between. CDR1 and CDR2 from the germline V gene are SGHNT and YYREEE (reference sequence). This chain joins TRBV5-4 and TRBJ2-3; no clear D gene. The sequence was obtained from an adult with an advanced solid tumor such as melanoma, head and neck, liver or kidney cancer. The sequences come from CD4+ or CD8+ T cells sorted from blood, collected in a trial of the OX40 agonist ivuxolimab. The CDR3 DNA reads TGTGCCAGCAGCTGGGTTGTGGGAACAGATACGCAGTATTTT. This sequence encodes CASSWVVGTDTQYF.